This T cell receptor (beta chain) was found in a study of blood T cell repertoires in COVID-19. This CDR3 has 16 amino acids. Trimming left V 4 bases short and J 0 bases short, with 14 bases between. Germline V gene sequence: CDR1 SGDLS, CDR2 YYNGEE. The table came from immunoSEQ multiplex PCR; TCRdb's copy has only in-frame clones and leaves some out. The profile shows 51,000 or so clones, roughly 90% of them singletons. The chain carries TRBV9 and TRBJ2-1, with D unclear. The sample was peripheral blood. The clonotype originates from a man aged 80 or over with acute or convalescent COVID-19. The CDR3 reads CASSRFPPSSYNEQFF. For the CDR3, the DNA is TGTGCCAGCAGCCGCTTTCCTCCGAGCTCCTACAATGAGCAGTTCTTC. Variable domain in full (rest from reference TRBV9 and TRBJ2-1): DSGVTQTPKHLITATGQRVTLRCSPRSGDLSVYWYQQSLDQGLQFLIQYYNGEERAKGNILERFSAQQFPDLHSELNLSSLELGDSALYFCASSRFPPSSYNEQFFGPGTRLTVL.